The source of this T cell receptor (beta chain) is a study of post-analysis software for immune sequencing data. Whole-study context: As for disease course, relapsing-remitting, secondary progressive and progressive-relapsing multiple sclerosis were all included. Study-wide points: The F measure placed samples prepared in the same batch into strongly shared clusters. Patients showed TRBV5-6, TRBV5-1 and TRBV20-1 among four to six TRBV segments more frequent than in controls. In multiple sclerosis, normalized Chao1 diversity was significantly below that of controls.

Only a few counts were recorded for this clonotype. Its antigen is not known. After removal of 7 bases from V and 3 bases from J, the junction contained 6 bases not matched to a gene. Germline loops: CDR1 SQVTM, CDR2 ANQGSEA. The CDR3 contains 13 residues. Unique molecular identifiers featured in each of the TCR beta cDNA libraries. A population of 1 to 10 million T cells gave rise to approximately 530,000 cDNA molecules. TCRdb ran MiXCR on the PCR reads and lists one entry per CDR3 protein. The sample contains fewer than 550,000 distinct CDR3 sequences, around 36% of which appear only once. The origin of this receptor is a girl aged 2 to 17 with multiple sclerosis. This chain connects TRBV29-1 to TRBJ2-7, with 10 bases identical to TRBD1. The specimen sequenced was blood. This CDR3 reads CSAGQGVGYEQYF. DNA of the CDR3: TGCAGCGCTGGACAGGGGGTGGGCTACGAGCAGTACTTC.